This TCR beta chain was captured by sequencing in a study of beta chain features in type 1 diabetes. Reverse transcribing all isolated RNA meant expressed TCRB transcripts were sequenced. Here immunoSEQ multiplex PCR was the method, and the copy in TCRdb shows in-frame clones only, minus some. The data contain roughly 230,000 clones, roughly 9.6% of them singletons. V gave up 0 bases and J gave up 8 bases, with 7 bases separating them. The germline gives CDR1 GTSNPN, CDR2 SVGIG (reference sequence). This CDR3 has 11 residues. The chain employs TRBV30 and TRBJ1-1, with D unclear. The specimen sequenced was naive CD4+ T cells from blood. The source of this sequence is a woman in her late teens or twenties in good health. The CDR3 DNA reads as TGTGCCTGGAGTGTCATGACAGAAGCTTTCTTT. Protein: CAWSVMTEAFF.